What follows are 21 T cell receptor beta chains derived from one specimen sequenced in a study of cytomegalovirus exposure and HLA in healthy donors. The PCR employed 60 Vbeta primers together with 13 Jbeta primers. Some clones are missing from TCRdb's copy, which holds only in-frame ones; the method was immunoSEQ multiplex PCR. The sample yields around 76,000 clones, of which the top ten take up 0.8% to 1%. Input material: PBMCs. These receptors came from a boy between 5 and 17 years old in good health and CMV-seronegative.

The chain links TRBV2 to TRBJ2-4; D might be TRBD2 (5 bases). The CDR3 extends over 16 amino acids. Germline V gene data show CDR1 as SNHLY and CDR2 as FYNNEI. Trimming removed 1 base at V and 1 base at J, with 11 bases between. Here the CDR3 DNA reads TGTGCCAGCAGTGAAGGTACTAGAGGGGCCAAAAACATTCAGTACTTC. This sequence encodes CASSEGTRGAKNIQYF.

The V call is TRBV4-1, the J call TRBJ1-5, with TRBD1 as a possible D gene (6 bases). V lost 0 bases and J 5 bases, leaving 20 bases between the germline ends. The CDR3 runs to 18 residues. CDR1 and CDR2 (germline): MGHRA, YSYEKL. The CDR3 region has the DNA TGCGCCAGCAGCCAAGAAGGGGCCTTTACAGGGAGGGATCAGCCCCAGCATTTT. Its translation: CASSQEGAFTGRDQPQHF.

The chain links TRBV6-1 to TRBJ2-7, with 7 bases aligning to TRBD1. This CDR3 spans 18 amino acids. Per the germline V gene, CDR1 is MNHNS and CDR2 is SASEGT. The V and J ends lost 2 bases and 1 base, in that order; junction bases with no gene match: 14. CDR3 in DNA: TGTGCCAGCAGTGAACAACCTTCGGGACAGCGTATATCCTACGAGCAGTACTTC. It yields the protein CASSEQPSGQRISYEQYF.

DNA for the CDR3: TGTGCCAGTAGTATAGACGAGGATAATAGCAATCAGCCCCAGCATTTT. Translated: CASSIDEDNSNQPQHF. The chain has TRBV19 and TRBJ1-5; D is uncertain. The V gene lost 0 bases and the J gene lost 0 bases, with 9 bases spanning the gap. CDR3 size: 16 residues. In germline, CDR1 is LNHDA, CDR2 SQIVND (reference sequence).

J is TRBJ2-3 and V is TRBV7-8; a weak D match, TRBD2 (6 bases). This CDR3 region has 15 residues. The V and J ends lost 5 bases and 5 bases respectively, with 17 bases between them. Germline CDR1 and CDR2: SGHVS and FQNEAQ. CDR3: CASSPAGRGGDTQYF. The CDR3 DNA reads TGTGCCAGCAGCCCCGCCGGGAGAGGTGGAGATACGCAGTATTTT. The full variable domain, its missing parts supplied by reference TRBV7-8 and TRBJ2-3, is GAGVSQSPRYKVAKRGQDVALRCDPISGHVSLFWYQQALGQGPEFLTYFQNEAQLDKSGLPSDRFFAERPEGSVSTLKIQRTQQEDSAVYLCASSPAGRGGDTQYFGPGTRLTVL.

The gene calls are TRBV9 and TRBJ2-2; the D gene is possibly TRBD1 (6 bases). The V gene's germline CDR1 is SGDLS and CDR2 YYNGEE. CDR3 size: 14 residues. V dropped 5 bases and J dropped 2 bases, with 10 bases sitting between them. The CDR3 here is CASRGASNTGELFF. CDR3 nucleotide sequence: TGTGCCAGCAGGGGGGCTTCCAACACCGGGGAGCTGTTTTTT.

V is TRBV6-5 and J is TRBJ2-3, with D tentatively TRBD1 (5 bases). Trimming removed 2 bases at V and 0 bases at J, with 9 bases between. The CDR3 is made up of 15 amino acids. CDR1 is MNHEY and CDR2 is SVGAGI in the germline V gene. The CDR3 coding sequence is TGTGCCAGCAGTTACGGGCCAGGGAGCACAGATACGCAGTATTTT. Translating gives CASSYGPGSTDTQYF.

This chain uses TRBV15 with TRBJ2-3; a weak D match, TRBD2 (6 bases). The CDR3 consists of 16 residues. V was trimmed by 0 bases and J by 3 bases, leaving 13 bases between them. The germline CDR1 and CDR2 sequences are LNHNV and YYDKDF (reference sequence). CDR3 amino acids: CATSRDMGGGTDTQYF. Here the CDR3 DNA reads TGTGCCACCAGCAGAGATATGGGGGGAGGAACAGATACGCAGTATTTT.

CDR3 loop: CASSPSRNEQFF. The DNA of the CDR3 is TGCGCCAGCAGCCCGTCTAGGAATGAGCAGTTCTTC. The V call is TRBV5-1, the J call TRBJ2-1; no reliable D call. The CDR3 length is 12 residues. V was cut by 4 bases and J by 7 bases, with 9 bases left in between. Germline V lookup: CDR1 SGHRS, CDR2 YFSETQ. Combining the CDR3 with reference TRBV5-1 and TRBJ2-1 gives the whole variable domain KAGVTQTPRYLIKTRGQQVTLSCSPISGHRSVSWYQQTPGQGLQFLFEYFSETQRNKGNFPGRFSGRQFSNSRSEMNVSTLELGDSALYLCASSPSRNEQFFGPGTRLTVL.

The V gene is TRBV27, the J gene TRBJ1-4; D might be TRBD1 (6 bases). There are 15 residues in the CDR3. Trimming pared 5 bases from V and 3 bases from J, leaving 13 bases between. Germline CDR1 MNHEY, CDR2 SMNVEV (reference sequence). The DNA of the CDR3 is TGTGCCAGCAGTCCGTACAGGGCTTCTAATGAAAAACTGTTTTTT. Residues: CASSPYRASNEKLFF. Based on the CDR3 plus reference TRBV27 and TRBJ1-4, the full variable domain is EAQVTQNPRYLITVTGKKLTVTCSQNMNHEYMSWYRQDPGLGLRQIYYSMNVEVTDKGDVPEGYKVSRKEKRNFPLILESPSPNQTSLYFCASSPYRASNEKLFFGSGTQLSVL.

The chain recombines TRBV4-2 with TRBJ2-7, with a weak D call TRBD2 (5 bases). Trimming cost V 4 bases and J 0 bases, with 10 bases left between them. This CDR3 contains 14 residues. CDR1 is LGHNA, CDR2 YNFKEQ, per germline. CDR3 loop: CASSPGKGSYEQYF. For the CDR3, the DNA is TGTGCCAGCAGCCCCGGGAAAGGCTCCTACGAGCAGTACTTC.

The V gene is TRBV6-4, the J gene TRBJ2-1; 13 bases line up with TRBD2. CDR1 MRHNA and CDR2 SNTAGT come from the germline V gene. The CDR3 spans 16 residues. Trimming took 6 bases from V and 2 from J; bases not matched to a gene: 4. The CDR3 protein is CASSYGTSGAYNEQFF. CDR3 coding DNA: TGTGCCAGCAGCTACGGGACTAGCGGGGCCTACAATGAGCAGTTCTTC.

The CDR3 spells CASSQDLLAELAKNIQYF. The DNA of the CDR3 is TGTGCCAGCAGCCAAGATCTTCTCGCGGAACTAGCCAAAAACATTCAGTACTTC. The J gene is TRBJ2-4, the V gene TRBV4-2; D remains ambiguous. CDR3 size: 18 residues. Germline CDR1 is LGHNA and CDR2 is YNFKEQ. Trimming removed 0 bases from V and 0 bases from J, with 15 bases in between.

This chain uses TRBV2 with TRBJ2-5; 8 positions agree with TRBD1. V was pared by 6 bases and J by 4 bases, with 7 bases of the junction left unmatched. This CDR3 is built from 14 residues. Germline V gene data show CDR1 as SNHLY and CDR2 as FYNNEI. In nucleotides, the CDR3 is TGTGCCAGCAGCTACACAGGGGGGCCAGAGACCCAGTACTTC. Translated: CASSYTGGPETQYF.

V usage is TRBV19 and J usage is TRBJ1-2; TRBD1 agrees at 9 bases. With V trimmed by 5 bases and J by 6 bases, 10 bases remained unmatched. CDR1 is LNHDA and CDR2 is SQIVND in the germline V gene (reference sequence). The CDR3 consists of 15 residues. The chain's CDR3 is CASSFLTGGVDGYTF. The CDR3, as DNA: TGTGCCAGTAGTTTCCTGACAGGGGGAGTGGATGGCTACACCTTC.

V is TRBV6-6 and J is TRBJ1-6, with D tentatively TRBD1 (5 bases). Germline assignment: CDR1 MNHNY and CDR2 SVGAGI (reference sequence). The V end lost 2 bases, the J end lost 6 bases, and 5 bases lay between the germline ends. The CDR3 loop spans 13 amino acids. The DNA for the CDR3 is TGTGCCAGCAGTTACAGGGGTAATTCACCCCTCCACTTT. This codes for CASSYRGNSPLHF.

The J gene is TRBJ2-1, the V gene TRBV5-4; TRBD2 matches at 14 bases. Germline lookup yields CDR1 SGHNT and CDR2 YYREEE (reference sequence). V lost 2 bases to trimming and J lost 10 bases; unmatched junction nucleotides: 8. The CDR3 runs to 16 residues. The CDR3 region is CASSFMTSGRAWEQFF. The CDR3 DNA follows: TGTGCCAGCAGCTTTATGACTAGCGGGAGGGCCTGGGAGCAGTTCTTC.

This rearrangement joins TRBV5-5 to TRBJ2-7; D perhaps matches TRBD2 (5 bases). Per germline, CDR1 SGHKS and CDR2 YYEKEE (reference sequence). The CDR3 is 16 amino acids. V dropped 4 bases and J dropped 5 bases, with 22 bases sitting between them. The CDR3 region has the DNA TGTGCCAGCAGCCCGGGAACAGAGTATCTATCGGACGAGCAGTACTTC. Its translation: CASSPGTEYLSDEQYF.

This chain links TRBV9 with TRBJ1-1, with D unresolved. The CDR3 consists of 14 residues. The germline CDR1 and CDR2 sequences are SGDLS and YYNGEE. Trimming shortened V by 2 bases and J by 5 bases, and 13 bases separated the two germline ends. CDR3 region: CASSVTPGWTEAFF. The DNA for the CDR3 is TGTGCCAGCAGCGTTACGCCGGGGTGGACTGAAGCTTTCTTT.

This chain uses TRBV9 with TRBJ2-7, with 9 bases lining up with TRBD1. CDR3 length: 14 residues. With 3 bases clipped from V and 2 bases from J, the junction kept 3 bases outside the gene matches. Germline V lookup: CDR1 SGDLS, CDR2 YYNGEE. The CDR3 spells CASSERTGAYEQYF. DNA for the CDR3: TGTGCCAGCAGCGAAAGGACAGGGGCCTACGAGCAGTACTTC.

The V gene is TRBV2, the J gene TRBJ2-7; 11 bases are shared with TRBD2. The CDR3 is made up of 15 amino acids. The V gene's germline CDR1 is SNHLY and CDR2 FYNNEI. V gave up 6 bases and J gave up 4 bases; unmatched junction bases: 8. The CDR3 sequence: CASSELAGEPYEQYF. The CDR3, as DNA: TGTGCCAGCAGCGAACTAGCGGGGGAACCTTACGAGCAGTACTTC.